This T cell receptor (beta chain) was identified in a study of shared clonotypes between healthy human individuals. Study-wide points: Larger estimated richness was generally recorded for naive subsets relative to memory subsets.

About this clone: What it binds is unknown.

CDR3 size: 14 residues. Looked up from germline, CDR1 is SGDLS and CDR2 is YYNGEE. Deletions cut 0 bases from V and 3 bases from J, with 10 bases between. Naive CD8 populations comprised CD45RO-negative cells positively selected for CCR7, excluding terminally differentiated effector memory CD45RA+ cells. Evenly divided among several immunoSEQ plates was the genomic DNA of each subset. Authors' processing steps: ImmunoSEQ supplied junction-only sequences lacking quality scores, so filtering was different. Sequencing was performed with immunoSEQ multiplex PCR; in TCRdb, only in-frame clones are kept and a portion is missing. From that table come the V and J calls and clone size; the DNA was used to work out D and trimming. Here the sample spans under 1 million clones, around 93% being singletons.

The clonotype originates from a man aged 30 to 39 in good health. Sequencing was carried out using naive CD8+ T cells sorted from blood. The rearrangement links TRBV9 to TRBJ2-7, with D possibly being TRBD2 (6 bases). The CDR3 bases are TGTGCCAGCAGCGTAGACGGGAGTGTCTACGAGCAGTACTTC. This translates into CASSVDGSVYEQYF.